This TCR beta chain was captured by sequencing in a study of regulatory T cells in long-lasting Graves disease (dated by TCRdb to the early 2020s). Study-wide context: Newly diagnosed Graves' disease patients had taken antithyroid drugs for less than 3 months. Peripheral blood TCR sequencing and RNA sequencing compared persistent Graves' disease patients with newly diagnosed Graves' disease patients. The study took place in China and was registered as a clinical trial. A total of roughly 33 samples were covered by TCR sequencing, comprising some 13 persistent and 20 or so newly diagnosed Graves' disease patients. Results the study describes overall, beyond this receptor: Peripheral blood alone was examined, since thyroid tissue, which constituted the primary lesion, could not be accessed. Compared with newly diagnosed patients, patients with persistent Graves' disease had lower TCR Shannon entropy and fewer highly expanded clones, which suggests clonal expansion. Patients with persistent disease shared more public clonotypes (approximately 2,500) than newly diagnosed patients did (around 1,000). The small sample size was acknowledged by the authors as a limitation that may reduce accuracy. Sequencing and analysis were limited to the TCR beta chain.

The time point label on this specimen signifies: newly diagnosed GD, antithyroid drugs for less than 3 months. For both TCR sequencing and RNA sequencing, RNA was extracted from PBMCs using TRIzol. The diagnosis of Graves' disease was made according to American Thyroid Association guidelines. Recruitment of patients was carried out at an endocrinology department in Xi'an, China. Each patient gave roughly 8.4 milliliters of peripheral blood, collected in an EDTA anticoagulant tube. PBMCs were isolated by Ficoll Paque Plus density gradient separation without further T cell sorting. An Agilent 2100 Bioanalyzer and agarose gel were used to assess RNA quality, and a NanoDrop 2000 was used to measure RNA concentration. This clonotype appeared many times. The specificity of this receptor is unknown. No base qualities exist here, and no much larger clone lies one base off it. The library was generated by multiplex PCR. Sequencing was carried out with an Illumina HiSeq 4000. TCR beta libraries were built with iRepertoire HTBI primers and Arm-PCR amplification of CDR3 regions. Before sequencing, the PCR products underwent gel purification. As for how the authors treated the data: Across samples, 62 TRBV and approximately 15 TRBJ segments were identified and used for gene usage analysis of CDR3 amino acid clonotypes. COPE and FqMerger were used to merge the filtered high-quality paired reads into contigs. BLAST was used to align contigs to the IMGT TRBV, TRBD and TRBJ reference genes, and CDR3 was defined following IMGT. Any clonotype with a frequency above 0.1% was counted as a highly expanded clone. Repertoire diversity was measured by Shannon entropy, and V-J evenness by the Gini coefficient. A clonotype found in more than one individual was treated as public. TCRdb reworked the public reads: Q25 trimming with fastp, MiXCR clone assembly, productive beta chains retained. Entries are consolidated by CDR3 protein sequence, retaining the most common genes and DNA. In this record, the V and J calls reflect TCRdb's handling and not the investigators' own analysis. The sample records more than 400,000 distinct CDR3 sequences, roughly 15% of which are singletons. 9% to 15% of the sample lies in the top ten.

These same data were also listed under a study on T cells in Graves' hyperthyroidism and ophthalmopathy. As the second publication notes: Stable Graves' hyperthyroidism was defined as the absence of progression to ophthalmopathy over 18 months of follow-up. The hyperthyroidism patients were between 18 and 65 years old and newly diagnosed, with a disease duration of less than 2 months. The study excluded patients with uncontrolled infections, other autoimmune diseases, pregnancy or lactation. Diagnoses were based on clinical symptoms, serum thyroxine and TRAb, thyroid ultrasound and orbital computed tomography. A first-round RT-PCR of the TCR CDR3 used the HTBI primer set with the Qiagen OneStep RT-PCR kit. Most expanded thyroid clonotypes (frequency above 0.001) were also detected in blood, suggesting blood repertoires may reflect thyroid immune responses. A model built on a 13 V-J signature distinguished ophthalmopathy from stable hyperthyroidism, reaching about 88% sensitivity and around 81% specificity in cross-validation and 80%/75% in testing. During validation, the model predicted progression to ophthalmopathy a median of about 6.5 months ahead of onset, with just under 71% sensitivity and 72% to 85% specificity. TCR V-J signatures able to tell the groups apart were searched for in a discovery cohort of 90 to 100 patients, of whom over 40 had Graves' ophthalmopathy and roughly 59 had stable Graves' hyperthyroidism. Prospective prediction of ophthalmopathy was tested in an independent validation cohort consisting of 18 to 20 hyperthyroidism patients and some 16 patients who later progressed to ophthalmopathy. The approximately 100 discovery patients were divided at random into training and test sets in a 7:3 ratio. Thyroid tissue and blood T-cell repertoires from six Graves' hyperthyroidism patients were also compared in the study. After blood sampling, hyperthyroidism patients were treated with methimazole at a starting dose of 30 mg daily, and ophthalmopathy patients were treated with high-dose intravenous methylprednisolone. The libraries were constructed in a second round of multiplex PCR and then size-selected and purified. Sequencing of the libraries was done on an Illumina HiSeq2000 using paired-end 100 bp reads. SOAPnuke was used to process the raw data, with reads discarded if the reads contained adapters or uncalled bases, had a mean Phred below 15, or lacked an exact constant-primer or identifier match. High-quality paired reads were merged with COPE v1.2.5, and unique nucleotide sequences were defined as clonotypes. MiTCR v1.1 was used to align the clonotypes against IMGT TRBV, TRBD and TRBJ reference segments. The analysis was restricted to V-J combinations with a frequency above 0.0001, which together covered about 99% of the repertoires. A TCS score was defined as the ratio between F50 (clonal expansion) and ExV (chaos), using BLOSUM62-based TCRdist between CDR3 peptides within each V-J. Welch's t-statistics and random forest reduced fewer than 550 V-J features to under 15, which were used in a naive Bayes classifier (R e1071). Sample size was not statistically predetermined, and blinding of investigators to group allocation was not performed. The paper describes TCR Vbeta CDR3 sequencing of some 130 peripheral blood samples, made up of fewer than 50 ophthalmopathy patients, roughly 75 hyperthyroidism patients and 17 progressor patients.

Specimen: peripheral blood mononuclear cells (PBMCs), collected at new diagnosis, from a patient treated with antithyroid drugs. The receptor was isolated from a man aged 35 to 55 with Graves disease. Donor details come from another sample of the same person, matched by shared clones.

For the CDR3, the sequence is CASSEDSGRSETQYF. The base sequence is TGTGCCAGCAGTGAAGATAGCGGGAGATCAGAGACCCAGTACTTC. Recombination connected TRBV2 to TRBJ2-3; 9 nucleotides in the junction match TRBD2. Near its end, the DNA agrees better with TRBJ2-5, so the J call may be wrong. Inclusive of the bounding cysteine and phenylalanine, the CDR3 is 15 residues long. Only the CDR3 DNA is retained, 45 bases long and in frame from the first base. Taken from the germline V gene, the CDR1 and CDR2 loops are SNHLY and FYNNEI.